This T cell receptor (beta chain) stems from a study of shared clonotypes between healthy human individuals. Germline V lookup: CDR1 LNHNV, CDR2 YYDKDF (reference sequence). The CDR3 loop spans 16 amino acids. The J segment lost 0 bases and the V segment lost 5 bases, leaving 8 bases of the junction unmatched. Some clones are missing from TCRdb's copy, which holds only in-frame ones; the method was immunoSEQ multiplex PCR. This sample has about 1.5 million clones, with nearly 99% found just once. This TCR derives from a man aged 25 to 40 in good health. The V and J genes are TRBV15 and TRBJ2-3, with 7 nucleotides matching TRBD1. Sample: naive CD4+ T cells sorted from blood. The subset here: CD45RA+ positively selected. Here the CDR3 DNA reads TGTGCCACCAGCGGACGGGACAGACAAAGCACAGATACGCAGTATTTT. It yields the protein CATSGRDRQSTDTQYF.